The T cell receptor (beta chain) under discussion was sequenced for a study of beta chain features in type 1 diabetes. The isolated RNA, all of it, was reverse transcribed, so expressed TCRB transcripts were what got sequenced. Some clones are missing from TCRdb's copy, which holds only in-frame ones; the method was immunoSEQ multiplex PCR. The repertoire holds hundreds of thousands of clones, with roughly 16% as singletons. Trimming removed 4 bases at V and 4 bases at J, with 10 bases between. The length of the CDR3 is 14 residues. Looked up from germline, CDR1 is LNHNV and CDR2 is YYDKDF (reference sequence).

The source material was naive CD4+ T cells from blood. J is TRBJ2-2 and V is TRBV15; D unresolved. The TCR comes from a man between 18 and 29 years old in good health. The CDR3 sequence: CATSTAVLTGELFF. As DNA, the CDR3 is TGTGCCACCAGCACCGCCGTCCTCACCGGGGAGCTGTTTTTT.